This T cell receptor (beta chain) was recorded in a study of blood T cell repertoires in COVID-19. In the study overall: Samples of COVID-19 (acute and convalescent) were obtained from the United States, Italy and Spain. Sources were T cells, B-cell-depleted T cells, or PBMCs; the material itself was cDNA or gDNA.

This CDR3 has 14 residues. Germline V gives CDR1 SGHVS, CDR2 FQNEAQ. J gave up 3 bases and V 5 bases, and 6 bases lay outside the gene matches. The data were produced by immunoSEQ multiplex PCR, yet TCRdb's version contains in-frame clones alone and is incomplete. The sample lists approximately 160,000 clones; over 80% were seen once. Researchers sorted participants into cohorts using their self-reported clinical history. V usage is TRBV7-8 and J usage is TRBJ1-2, with 7 bases identical to TRBD1. What was sequenced was PBMCs or T cells enriched from blood (not recorded which). The clonotype originates from a woman aged 50 to 60 who had recovered from COVID-19. The CDR3 loop reads CASSPGQVDYGYTF. The CDR3 DNA sequence: TGTGCCAGCAGCCCCGGACAGGTGGACTATGGCTACACCTTC. Drawing the rest from reference TRBV7-8 and TRBJ1-2, the complete variable domain is GAGVSQSPRYKVAKRGQDVALRCDPISGHVSLFWYQQALGQGPEFLTYFQNEAQLDKSGLPSDRFFAERPEGSVSTLKIQRTQQEDSAVYLCASSPGQVDYGYTFGSGTRLTVV.